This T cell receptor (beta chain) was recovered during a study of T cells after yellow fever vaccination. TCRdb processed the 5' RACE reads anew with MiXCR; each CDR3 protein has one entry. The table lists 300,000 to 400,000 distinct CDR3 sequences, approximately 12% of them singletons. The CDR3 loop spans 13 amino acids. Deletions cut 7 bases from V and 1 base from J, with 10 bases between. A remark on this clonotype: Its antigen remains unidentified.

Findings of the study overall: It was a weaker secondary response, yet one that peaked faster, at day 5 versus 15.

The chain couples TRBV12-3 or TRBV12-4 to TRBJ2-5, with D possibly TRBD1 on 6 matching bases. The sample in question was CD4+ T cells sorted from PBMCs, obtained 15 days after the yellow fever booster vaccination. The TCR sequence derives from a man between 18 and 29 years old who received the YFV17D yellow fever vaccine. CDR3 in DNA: TGTGCCAGCAAAAGGGGGACCCAAGAGACCCAGTACTTC. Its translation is CASKRGTQETQYF.